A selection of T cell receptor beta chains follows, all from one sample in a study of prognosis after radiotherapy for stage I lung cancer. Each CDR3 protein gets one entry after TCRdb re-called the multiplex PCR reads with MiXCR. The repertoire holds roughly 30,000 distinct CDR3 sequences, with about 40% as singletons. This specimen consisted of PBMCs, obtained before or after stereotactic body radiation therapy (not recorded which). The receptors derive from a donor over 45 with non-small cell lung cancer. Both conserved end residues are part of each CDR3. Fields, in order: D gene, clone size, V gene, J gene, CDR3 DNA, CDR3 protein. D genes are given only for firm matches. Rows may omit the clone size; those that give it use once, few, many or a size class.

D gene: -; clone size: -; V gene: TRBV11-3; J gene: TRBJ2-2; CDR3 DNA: TGTGCCAGCAGCTTAGCAGTGTGGATCGGGGAGCTGTTTTTT; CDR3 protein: CASSLAVWIGELFF
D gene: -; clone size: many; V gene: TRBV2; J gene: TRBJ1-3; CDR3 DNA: TGTGCCAGCAACGAAGGCTCCCTGGTGAGAACCGGAAACACCATATATTTT; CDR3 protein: CASNEGSLVRTGNTIYF
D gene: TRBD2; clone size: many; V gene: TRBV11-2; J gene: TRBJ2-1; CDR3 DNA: TGTGCCAGCAGCTCGACTAGCGGGAGAAGTCTGGACAATGAGCAGTTCTTC; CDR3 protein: CASSSTSGRSLDNEQFF
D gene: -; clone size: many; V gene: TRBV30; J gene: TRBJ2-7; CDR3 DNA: TGTGCCTGGAGCTCGGCGAATTCCTACGAGCAGTACTTC; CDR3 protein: CAWSSANSYEQYF
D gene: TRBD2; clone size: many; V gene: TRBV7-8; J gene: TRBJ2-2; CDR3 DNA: TGTGCCAGCAGCCCTCGGGGGGGAAACACCGGGGAGCTGTTTTTT; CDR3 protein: CASSPRGGNTGELFF
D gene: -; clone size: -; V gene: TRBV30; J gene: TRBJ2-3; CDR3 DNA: TGTGCCTGGGCACTGGGGGACTGGGCAGATACGCAGTATTTT; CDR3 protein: CAWALGDWADTQYF
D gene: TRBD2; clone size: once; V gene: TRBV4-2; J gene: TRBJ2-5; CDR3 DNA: TGTGCCAGAAGCCAAGTCCCCTCGGGGGGGCAAGAGACCCAGTACTTC; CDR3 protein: CARSQVPSGGQETQYF
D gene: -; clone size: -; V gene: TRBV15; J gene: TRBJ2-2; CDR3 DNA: TGTGCCACCAGCAGAGCGGGCGAATTTAACACCGGGGAGCTGTTTTTT; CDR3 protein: CATSRAGEFNTGELFF
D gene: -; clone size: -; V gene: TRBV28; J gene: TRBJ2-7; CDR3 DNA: TGTGCCAGCAGTTTACAGGGGGGCGAGCAGTACTTC; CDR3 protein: CASSLQGGEQYF
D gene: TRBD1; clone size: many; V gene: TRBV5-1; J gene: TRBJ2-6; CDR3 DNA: TGCGCCAGCCAAAACCGGACAGGGAGATTCTCTGGGGCCAACGTCCTGACTTTC; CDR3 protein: CASQNRTGRFSGANVLTF
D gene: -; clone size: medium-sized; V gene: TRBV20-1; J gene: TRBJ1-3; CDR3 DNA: TGCAGTGCTAGGTCCGGGGGGTCTGGAAACACCATATATTTT; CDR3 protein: CSARSGGSGNTIYF
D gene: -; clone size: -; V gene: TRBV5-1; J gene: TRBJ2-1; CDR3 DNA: TGCGCCAGCAGCTTGGATCTTGTCGGGGGCTACAATGAGCATTTCTTC; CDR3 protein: CASSLDLVGGYNEHFF
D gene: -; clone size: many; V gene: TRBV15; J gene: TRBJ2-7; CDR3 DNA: TGTGCCACCAGCAGAGATATCGGGGACCAGGGCTACGAGCAGTACTTC; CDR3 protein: CATSRDIGDQGYEQYF
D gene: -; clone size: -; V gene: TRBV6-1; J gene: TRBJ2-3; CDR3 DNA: TGTGCCAGCAGTGACAGGGGTAATACAGATACGCAGTATTTT; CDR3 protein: CASSDRGNTDTQYF
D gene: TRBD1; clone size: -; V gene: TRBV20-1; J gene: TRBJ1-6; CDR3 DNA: TGCAGTGCTAGAGATTCAGGGGGATATAATTCACCCCTCCACTTT; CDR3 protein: CSARDSGGYNSPLHF
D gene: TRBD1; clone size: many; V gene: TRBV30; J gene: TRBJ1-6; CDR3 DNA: TGTGCCTGGACGGGACAGGTCGGTTCACCCCTCCACTTT; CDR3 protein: CAWTGQVGSPLHF
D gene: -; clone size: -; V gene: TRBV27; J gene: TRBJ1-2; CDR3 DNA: TGTGCCAGCAGTACAATGACAGGCGGGGACTATTGCTACACCTTC; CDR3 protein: CASSTMTGGDYCYTF
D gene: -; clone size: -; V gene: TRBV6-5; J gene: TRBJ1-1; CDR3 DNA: TGTGCCAGCAGTTCGGGACTCGTAGACACTGAAGCTTTCTTT; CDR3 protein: CASSSGLVDTEAFF
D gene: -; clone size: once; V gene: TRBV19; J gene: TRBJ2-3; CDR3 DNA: TGTGCCAGTAGTATAGGGGGAATGGGTACGCAGTATTTT; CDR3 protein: CASSIGGMGTQYF
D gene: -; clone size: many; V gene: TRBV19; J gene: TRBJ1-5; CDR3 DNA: TGTGCCAGTAGTATACAAGGGGCGCGGGGCAATCAGCCCCAGCATTTT; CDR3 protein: CASSIQGARGNQPQHF
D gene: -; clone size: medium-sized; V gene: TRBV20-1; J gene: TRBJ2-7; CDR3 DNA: TGCAGTGCTAGAGGGGCCAGGGGATTGGGGCAGTGGACCTACGAGCAGTACTTC; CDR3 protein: CSARGARGLGQWTYEQYF
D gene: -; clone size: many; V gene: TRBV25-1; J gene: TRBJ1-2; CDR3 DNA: TGTGCCAGCAGAGGGAGGGGGGACCCCTATGGCTACACCTTC; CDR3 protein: CASRGRGDPYGYTF
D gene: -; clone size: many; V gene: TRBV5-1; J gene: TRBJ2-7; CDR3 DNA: TGCGCCAGCGGAACCGGGACAAGGGCCTACGAGCAGTACTTC; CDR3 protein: CASGTGTRAYEQYF
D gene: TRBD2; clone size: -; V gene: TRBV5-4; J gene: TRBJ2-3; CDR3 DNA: TGTGCCAGCAGCTTGGTTACTAGCGGGAGGGGCGATACGCAGTATTTT; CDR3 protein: CASSLVTSGRGDTQYF
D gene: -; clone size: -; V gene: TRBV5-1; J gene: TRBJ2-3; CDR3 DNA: TGCGCCAGCAGTAGAGGGGTAAGCACAGATACGCAGTATTTT; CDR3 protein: CASSRGVSTDTQYF
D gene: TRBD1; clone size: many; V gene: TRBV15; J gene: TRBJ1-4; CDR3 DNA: TGTGCCACCAGACCGGACAGGGTTGGGGTTGAAAAACTGTTTTTT; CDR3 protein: CATRPDRVGVEKLFF
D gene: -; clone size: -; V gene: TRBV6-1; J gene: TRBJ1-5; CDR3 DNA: TGTGCCAGCGGGGACTTAGATCAGCCCCAGCATTTT; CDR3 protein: CASGDLDQPQHF
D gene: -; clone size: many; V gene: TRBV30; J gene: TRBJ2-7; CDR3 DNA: TGTGCCTGGAGTCGACAGGACGGGTACGAGCAGTACTTC; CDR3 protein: CAWSRQDGYEQYF
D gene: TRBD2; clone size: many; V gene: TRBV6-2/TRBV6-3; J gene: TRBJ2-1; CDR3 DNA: TGTGCCAGCAGTGACCACCAGCGGGGCTCCTACAATGAGCAGTTCTTC; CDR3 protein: CASSDHQRGSYNEQFF
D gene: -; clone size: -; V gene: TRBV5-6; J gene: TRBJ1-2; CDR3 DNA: TGTGCCAGCAGCTCTTACGGGACTAACTATGGCTACACCTTC; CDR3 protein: CASSSYGTNYGYTF
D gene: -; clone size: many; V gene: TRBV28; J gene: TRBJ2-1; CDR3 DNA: TGTGCCAGCAGTTTTCGTCGGGGACCGGCGAATGAGCAGTTCTTC; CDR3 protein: CASSFRRGPANEQFF
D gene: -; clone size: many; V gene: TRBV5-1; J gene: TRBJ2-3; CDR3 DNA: TGCGCCAGCAGCTTGGAGGGCAGGGGTGTCACAGATACGCAGTATTTT; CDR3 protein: CASSLEGRGVTDTQYF
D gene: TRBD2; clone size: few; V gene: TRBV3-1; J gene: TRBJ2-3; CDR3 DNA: TGTGCCAGCAGCGTCCCTAGCGGCCCCGGTACGCAGTATTTT; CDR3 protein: CASSVPSGPGTQYF
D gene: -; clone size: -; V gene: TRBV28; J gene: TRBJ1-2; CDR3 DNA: TGTGCCAGCAGTTTTTCCAAAACCATCGGCTACACCTTC; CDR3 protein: CASSFSKTIGYTF
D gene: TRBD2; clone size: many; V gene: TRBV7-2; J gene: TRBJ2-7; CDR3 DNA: TGTGCCAGCAGCTTATCAGGGGCTAGCGGGCTGGTGGCCTACGAGCAGTACTTC; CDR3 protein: CASSLSGASGLVAYEQYF
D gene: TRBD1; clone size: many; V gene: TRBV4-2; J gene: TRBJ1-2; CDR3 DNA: TGTGCCAGCAGCCAAGATGGGGGGGGGGACAGACACTATGGCTACACCTTC; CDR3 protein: CASSQDGGGDRHYGYTF
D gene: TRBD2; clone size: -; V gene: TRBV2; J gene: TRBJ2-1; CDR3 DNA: TGTGCCAGCAGTCTATATAGCGGGAGTTCGGGGGGCAATGAGCAGTTCTTC; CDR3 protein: CASSLYSGSSGGNEQFF
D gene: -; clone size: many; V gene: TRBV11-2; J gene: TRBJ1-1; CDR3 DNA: TGTGCCAGCAGCTTACGCGTCAGGGAAACTGAAGCTTTCTTT; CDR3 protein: CASSLRVRETEAFF
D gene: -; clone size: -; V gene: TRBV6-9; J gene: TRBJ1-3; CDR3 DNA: TGTGCCAGCAGTTACACGGAACAGGGCAGGGGAAACACCATATATTTT; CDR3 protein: CASSYTEQGRGNTIYF
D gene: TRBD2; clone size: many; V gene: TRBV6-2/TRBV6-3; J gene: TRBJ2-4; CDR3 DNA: TGTGCCAGCACCCCCTCTGGCGGGGGGGCCACGGATGGGGACATTCAGTACTTC; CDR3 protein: CASTPSGGGATDGDIQYF
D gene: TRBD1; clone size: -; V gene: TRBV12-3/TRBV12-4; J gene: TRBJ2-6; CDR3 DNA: TGTGCCAGCAGTTCAAATGCCGGGACAGGCGCCTCTGGGGCCAACGTCCTGACTTTC; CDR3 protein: CASSSNAGTGASGANVLTF
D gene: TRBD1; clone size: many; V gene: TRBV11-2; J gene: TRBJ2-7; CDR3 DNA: TGTGCCAGCAGCTCAAAGACAGGGGGCGCGGTGGACGAGCAGTACTTC; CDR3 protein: CASSSKTGGAVDEQYF
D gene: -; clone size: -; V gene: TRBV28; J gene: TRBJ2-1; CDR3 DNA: TGTGCCAACCTGGGGCACCGAAAAGGGACCTACAATGAGCAGTTCTTC; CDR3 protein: CANLGHRKGTYNEQFF
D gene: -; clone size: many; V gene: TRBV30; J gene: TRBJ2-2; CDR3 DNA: TGTGCCTGGTTACAGGGCGGAGGGGAAACCGGGGAGCTGTTTTTT; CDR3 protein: CAWLQGGGETGELFF
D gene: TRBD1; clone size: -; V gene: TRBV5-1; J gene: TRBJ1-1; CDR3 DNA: TGCGCCAGCAGCTCCGGGACAGGGTTGAACACTGAAGCTTTCTTT; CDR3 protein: CASSSGTGLNTEAFF
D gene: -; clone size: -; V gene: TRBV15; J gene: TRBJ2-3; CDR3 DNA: TGTGCCACCAGCAGAGATCGTGCTACGCAGTATTTT; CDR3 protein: CATSRDRATQYF
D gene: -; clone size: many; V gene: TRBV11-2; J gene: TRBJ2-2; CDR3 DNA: TGTGCCAGCAGCTTACCTAGCCCGAACACCGGGGAGCTGTTTTTT; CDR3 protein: CASSLPSPNTGELFF